A single sample gave rise to the 15 T cell receptor beta chains below, sequenced in a study of cytomegalovirus exposure and HLA in healthy donors. TCRdb's table, derived via immunoSEQ multiplex PCR, lists solely in-frame clones and lacks some. The sample lists approximately 260,000 clones, approximately 83% occurring once. Sequencing used PBMCs. Receptors originate from a woman aged 25-40 years in good health and CMV-seropositive.

V gene TRBV27 combines with J gene TRBJ1-1; 7 bases are a match to TRBD1. J was trimmed by 1 base and V by 5 bases; bases with no gene match: 7. Per germline, CDR1 MNHEY and CDR2 SMNVEV (reference sequence). This CDR3 comprises 15 residues. The DNA for the CDR3 is TGTGCCAGCAGTCCCGTTGACAGGGCGAACACTGAAGCTTTCTTT. It specifies CASSPVDRANTEAFF.

The chain couples TRBV5-4 to TRBJ2-6; D is undetermined. V shed 3 bases and J shed 12 bases, with 10 bases lying between them. The CDR3 has 12 residues. Germline loops: CDR1 SGHNT, CDR2 YYREEE (reference sequence). The CDR3 is CASSSGSRVLTF. CDR3 nucleotides: TGTGCCAGCAGCTCCGGGTCTCGCGTCCTGACTTTC.

The chain combines TRBV27 with TRBJ1-2, with D possibly TRBD1 on 6 matching bases. The CDR3 loop spans 13 amino acids. Trimming removed 4 bases from V and 4 bases from J, with 10 bases in between. The germline V gene encodes CDR1 MNHEY and CDR2 SMNVEV (reference sequence). For the CDR3, the DNA is TGTGCCAGCAGTTCGCGGACAGCCTATGGCTACACCTTC. Amino acid sequence: CASSSRTAYGYTF.

V gene TRBV25-1 combines with J gene TRBJ1-5; 8 bases match TRBD1. CDR3 size: 16 residues. The germline V gene encodes CDR1 MGHDK and CDR2 SYGVNS. V shed 3 bases and J 2 bases; nucleotides not matched to a gene: 6. The CDR3 is CASSEDRVPGNQPQHF. CDR3 DNA sequence: TGTGCCAGCAGTGAGGACAGGGTCCCGGGCAATCAGCCCCAGCATTTT. Full variable domain (rest looked up from reference TRBV25-1 and TRBJ1-5): EADIYQTPRYLVIGTGKKITLECSQTMGHDKMYWYQQDPGMELHLIHYSYGVNSTEKGDLSSESTVSRIRTEHFPLTLESARPSHTSQYLCASSEDRVPGNQPQHFGDGTRLSIL.

V gene TRBV4-1 combines with J gene TRBJ1-3, with unresolved D. Germline loops: CDR1 MGHRA, CDR2 YSYEKL. The length of the CDR3 is 15 residues. The V and J ends lost 2 bases and 0 bases respectively, with 8 bases between them. DNA for the CDR3: TGCGCCAGCAGCCAATTACACAGCTCTGGAAACACCATATATTTT. Translated: CASSQLHSSGNTIYF.

In this sample, this clone turned up a few times. The J gene is TRBJ1-2, the V gene TRBV30, with D possibly being TRBD1 (6 bases). The CDR3 loop spans 12 amino acids. From germline, CDR1 is GTSNPN and CDR2 SVGIG (reference sequence). Trimming took 3 bases from V and 8 from J, leaving 13 bases between them. The chain's CDR3 is CAWRPNRAGYTF. Written as DNA, the CDR3 is TGTGCCTGGAGGCCAAACAGGGCGGGCTACACCTTC.

This chain joins TRBV4-1 and TRBJ2-5, with 9 bases lining up with TRBD2. Germline V lookup: CDR1 MGHRA, CDR2 YSYEKL. CDR3 size: 16 residues. V lost 0 bases, J lost 2 bases, and 4 bases stayed unmatched. The CDR3 DNA is TGCGCCAGCAGCCAAGATCCTAGCGGGGTGCAAGAGACCCAGTACTTC. It is translated as CASSQDPSGVQETQYF.

This clone was seen just once. The chain has TRBV9 and TRBJ2-1; 8 bases match TRBD2. The CDR3 runs 15 residues. In germline, CDR1 is SGDLS, CDR2 YYNGEE. J lost 4 bases, V lost 1 base, and 4 bases had no gene match. CDR3: CASSVSGSEYNEQFF. CDR3 DNA sequence: TGTGCCAGCAGCGTAAGCGGGAGTGAGTACAATGAGCAGTTCTTC.

The CDR3 nucleotides read TGTGCCAGCAGCCCCCGCGGTCAGACGGGGGGTTACACCTTC. Protein: CASSPRGQTGGYTF. V usage is TRBV7-2 and J usage is TRBJ1-2, with D maybe TRBD1 (5 bases). CDR1 SGHTA and CDR2 FQGNSA come from the germline V gene. The CDR3 has 14 amino acids. V lost 5 bases and J 11 bases, leaving 21 bases between the germline ends.

The CDR3 protein is CAWSVDFRAEQFF. CDR3 DNA: TGTGCCTGGAGTGTAGATTTCAGGGCTGAGCAGTTCTTC. The chain uses TRBV30 and TRBJ2-1, with a weak D call TRBD1 (5 bases). Germline CDR1 reads GTSNPN; CDR2 reads SVGIG (reference sequence). The CDR3 runs to 13 residues. V shed 0 bases and J shed 9 bases, with 12 bases lying between them.

V and J are TRBV30 and TRBJ2-2, with 7 bases identical to TRBD1. CDR3 length equals 15 residues. Germline lookup yields CDR1 GTSNPN and CDR2 SVGIG (reference sequence). Germline trimming cut 3 bases from V and 6 bases from J; bases unmatched to any gene: 10. The chain's CDR3 is CAWRPRGFASGELFF. In DNA, the CDR3 is TGTGCCTGGAGGCCCAGGGGGTTTGCGTCCGGGGAGCTGTTTTTT.

V usage is TRBV28 and J usage is TRBJ2-1; TRBD2 matches 11 bases. The V segment lost 3 bases and the J segment 4 bases; nucleotides outside the gene matches: 2. Germline assignment: CDR1 MDHEN and CDR2 SYDVKM. CDR3 size: 15 residues. CDR3 sequence (DNA): TGTGCCAGCAGTTTGGGACTAGCGGTTTACAATGAGCAGTTCTTC. Amino acid sequence: CASSLGLAVYNEQFF.

The chain employs TRBV4-1 and TRBJ1-2; possibly TRBD1 for D (5 bases). The CDR3 has 15 residues. Germline lookup yields CDR1 MGHRA and CDR2 YSYEKL. The V gene lost 3 bases and the J gene lost 3 bases, with 14 bases spanning the gap. CDR3: CASSHPGKADYGYTF. The CDR3 DNA is TGCGCCAGCAGCCATCCAGGGAAGGCCGACTATGGCTACACCTTC.

The chain uses TRBV7-9 and TRBJ2-2; D is unclear. Trimming removed 5 bases at V and 0 bases at J, with 7 bases between. Germline CDR1 and CDR2: SEHNR and FQNEAQ (reference sequence). The CDR3 sequence is 14 residues long. CDR3 bases: TGTGCCAGCAGCCCCACTACGAACACCGGGGAGCTGTTTTTT. This translates into CASSPTTNTGELFF.

The rearrangement joins TRBV4-2 to TRBJ1-5, with TRBD1 matching 10 bases. The CDR3 runs 17 residues. V lost 0 bases and J lost 0; bases outside the gene matches: 2. The V gene's germline CDR1 is LGHNA and CDR2 YNFKEQ. Here the CDR3 DNA reads TGTGCCAGCAGCCAAGAAGGGACAGGGGATAGCAATCAGCCCCAGCATTTT. Translating gives CASSQEGTGDSNQPQHF.